Listed below are T cell receptor beta chains from one sample, sequenced in a study of blood T cells in healthy people across ages. One entry per CDR3 protein, called by TCRdb with MiXCR from the 5' RACE reads. This sample has nearly 800,000 distinct CDR3 sequences, with roughly 25% found just once. The same data also contributed to another study, on T cells of mothers and their children.

The sample consisted of blood. These receptor sequences come from a boy younger than 18 in good health. The CDR3 runs from the conserved cysteine through the conserved F or W. D genes are given only for firm matches. A row's size may be missing; if present it is once, few, many or a size class.

TRBJ2-7 TRBD1 many TRBV4-3 TGCGCCAGCAGCCAAGATGGTGGGGCCAGGGGGGAGCAGTACTTC CASSQDGGARGEQYF
TRBJ2-1 - - TRBV4-3 TGCGCCAGCAGCCAAGGAGGGGAGAGTTGGGATGAGCAGTTCTTC CASSQGGESWDEQFF
TRBJ2-3 - few TRBV10-3 TGTGCCATCAGTGCAGGAAGGGATGCAGATACGCAGTATTTT CAISAGRDADTQYF
TRBJ2-5 - few TRBV29-1 TGCAGCGTTGATTCGGTCAGGGGTGTGGAGACCCAGTACTTC CSVDSVRGVETQYF
TRBJ2-7 TRBD2 few TRBV20-1 TGCAGTGCTAGGAATCTAGCGGGAAGCTACGAGCAGTACTTC CSARNLAGSYEQYF
TRBJ2-5 - - TRBV7-6 TGTGCCAGCAGCTTCATGCTAAGGGAAGCAGAGACCCAGTACTTC CASSFMLREAETQYF
TRBJ1-5 - many TRBV6-5 TGTGCCAGCAGTTACGGGAAATTCAGGCCCCAGCATTTT CASSYGKFRPQHF
TRBJ2-2 - many TRBV6-2/TRBV6-3 TGTGCCAGTAGTATAACTGGGGAGCTGTTTTTT CASSITGELFF
TRBJ2-1 - - TRBV5-5 TGTGCCAGCAGCCATAGGACAGTTAGCTCCTACAATGAGCAGTTCTTC CASSHRTVSSYNEQFF
TRBJ2-1 TRBD2 once TRBV29-1 TGCAGTTCTTGGCTAGCGGGAGAGGGTGAGCAGTTCTTC CSSWLAGEGEQFF
TRBJ2-3 - few TRBV7-9 TGTGCCAGCAGCCGCCGGGACGAGGGGTCAGATACGCAGTATTTT CASSRRDEGSDTQYF
TRBJ1-1 TRBD1 few TRBV5-1 TGCGCCAGCAGTCGTAGGACAGGCGAGAACACTGAAGCTTTCTTT CASSRRTGENTEAFF
TRBJ2-7 - - TRBV6-2/TRBV6-3 TGTGCCAGCAGCCCGCCGAGGACCTACGAACCCGAGCAGTACTTC CASSPPRTYEPEQYF
TRBJ1-2 - - TRBV28 TGTGCCAGCAGACCCAGGTTCTATGGCTACACCTTC CASRPRFYGYTF
TRBJ1-1 - once TRBV5-1 TGCGCCAGCAGCAGCTCGACAGACCTGAACACTGAAGCTTTCTTT CASSSSTDLNTEAFF
TRBJ1-2 TRBD1 - TRBV7-2 TGTGCCAGCAGTTTACCGGGACAGGGGGCAGTGGGCTACACCTTC CASSLPGQGAVGYTF
TRBJ1-2 TRBD1 - TRBV28 TGTGCCAGCGGCTGGGACAGGGGGCAATATGGCTACACCTTC CASGWDRGQYGYTF
TRBJ2-7 - few TRBV28 TGTGCCAGCAGTTTCTCGCGTCTACCAACCTACGAGCAGTACTTC CASSFSRLPTYEQYF
TRBJ2-2 - - TRBV28 TGTGCCAGCAGTTTGGTGGGGGTGGGGGAGCTGTTTTTT CASSLVGVGELFF
TRBJ1-2 - - TRBV29-1 TGCAGCGTTGCAGTGGGCAACTATGGCTACACCTTC CSVAVGNYGYTF
TRBJ2-1 TRBD2 few TRBV27 TGTGCCAGCAGTCCCTGGACTAGCGGGAATGGTGAGCAGTTTTTC CASSPWTSGNGEQFF
TRBJ2-7 - - TRBV6-2/TRBV6-3 TGTGCCAGCACCTCAAGGGTGTTCTACGAGCAGTACTTC CASTSRVFYEQYF
TRBJ2-1 TRBD2 - TRBV10-3 TGTGCCATCAGCCAGACTAGCGGGTACAACAATGAGCAGTTCTTC CAISQTSGYNNEQFF
TRBJ2-7 TRBD1 - TRBV28 TGTGCCAGCACCACCGGGACAGGGGCCTACGAGCAGTACTTC CASTTGTGAYEQYF
TRBJ1-2 - few TRBV12-3/TRBV12-4 TGTGCCAGTAGTCCGCCCCCGACGGGCAGCGGATACTATGGCTACACCTTC CASSPPPTGSGYYGYTF
TRBJ1-4 - many TRBV7-2 TGTGCCAGCAGCTTAGTGCAGGGGACTAATGAAAAACTGTTTTTT CASSLVQGTNEKLFF
TRBJ2-1 - once TRBV4-3 TGCGCCAGCAGCCAAGATCAGCCCGGACGCAATGAGCAGTTCTTC CASSQDQPGRNEQFF
TRBJ2-1 TRBD2 - TRBV27 TGTGCCAGCAGTACACAAGGGACTAGCGGGAATGAGCAGTTCTTC CASSTQGTSGNEQFF
TRBJ1-2 - - TRBV19 TGTGCCAGTAGTATAGTGCCCGCCCTTCTCGGGTATGGCTACACCTTC CASSIVPALLGYGYTF
TRBJ2-4 - few TRBV28 TGTGCCAGCAGTTTCCGCCCTATAGCGGTGGGGGCCAAAAACATTCAGTACTTC CASSFRPIAVGAKNIQYF
TRBJ1-2 - - TRBV20-1 TGCAGTGCTAGAGGAACGACCGGCTATGGCTACACCTTC CSARGTTGYGYTF
TRBJ2-3 TRBD2 once TRBV10-3 TGTGCCACCTTAGGGACTAGCGGTGCAGATACGCAGTATTTT CATLGTSGADTQYF
TRBJ2-4 - - TRBV19 TGTGCCAGTATTGATAAGGGAAAGGCCAAAAACATTCAGTACTTC CASIDKGKAKNIQYF
TRBJ2-5 TRBD1 few TRBV6-2/TRBV6-3 TGTGCCAGCAGTTACCGACCGAGACAGGGTTGGGAGACCCAGTACTTC CASSYRPRQGWETQYF
TRBJ2-3 - - TRBV9 TGTGCCAGCAGCGTAGGAAAGGTGGGGAGTACAGATACGCAGTATTTT CASSVGKVGSTDTQYF
TRBJ1-1 - - TRBV25-1 TGTGCCAGCAGTGAATCGGGGGGGTTCACTGAAGCTTTCTTT CASSESGGFTEAFF
TRBJ1-2 - few TRBV12-3/TRBV12-4 TGTGCCAGCAGTTTGGCTAGGTCGCAGGGGCGAAACTATGGCTACACCTTC CASSLARSQGRNYGYTF
TRBJ1-6 - - TRBV5-6 TGTGCCAGCAGCCTAGCCGGGACGATGAATTCACCCCTCCACTTT CASSLAGTMNSPLHF
TRBJ2-1 - - TRBV29-1 TGCAGCGTTGATGGGGCTGTTAGCTACAATGAGCAGTTCTTC CSVDGAVSYNEQFF
TRBJ2-3 - - TRBV5-1 TGCGCCAGCAGCTTGACGGACAACACAGATACGCAGTATTTT CASSLTDNTDTQYF
TRBJ2-7 - few TRBV29-1 TGCAGCGTTGAAGGGGACGGAGGATTCGCCTACGAGCAGTACTTC CSVEGDGGFAYEQYF
TRBJ2-7 - few TRBV7-2 TGTGCCAGCAGCTCAAGGTGGGGATCCCTCGAGCAGTACTTC CASSSRWGSLEQYF
TRBJ2-2 - - TRBV9 TGTGCCAGCAGCGGAATAGGCACCGGGGAGCTGTTTTTT CASSGIGTGELFF
TRBJ1-6 TRBD1 - TRBV12-3/TRBV12-4 TGTGCCAGCAGTCCGGACAGGGTGAATTCACCCCTCCACTTT CASSPDRVNSPLHF
TRBJ2-1 - few TRBV19 TGTGCCAGTAGTCTCCAGCGTCAGGCTTACAATGAGCAGTTCTTC CASSLQRQAYNEQFF
TRBJ2-1 TRBD2 - TRBV30 TGTGCCTGGACACCACGTACCGGGGGACTAGCGGGGGGGACCTCCTACAATGAGCAGTTCTTC CAWTPRTGGLAGGTSYNEQFF
TRBJ2-1 - few TRBV7-9 TGTGCCAGCAGCTTAGTTCGGGGGGCGCCGACACACACACACAATGAGCAGTTCTTC CASSLVRGAPTHTHNEQFF
TRBJ1-4 - - TRBV4-3 TGCGCCAGCAGCCAAGATGACTTAGGAGTCCAACTGTTTTTT CASSQDDLGVQLFF
TRBJ1-2 - - TRBV20-1 TGCAGTGCTACACTGACCGGGACGGCGGAGTCCTTGGACTATGGCTACACCTTC CSATLTGTAESLDYGYTF
TRBJ2-5 - - TRBV14 TGTGCCAGCAGCCAAGGAGTGCAGGTTCAAGAGACCCAGTACTTC CASSQGVQVQETQYF
TRBJ2-5 TRBD2 few TRBV15 TGTGCCACCAGCAGAGAGGAGTTTATAGGACTAGCGGGAGAGGAAGAGACCCAGTACTTC CATSREEFIGLAGEEETQYF
TRBJ2-3 - - TRBV6-1 TGTGCCAGCAGTGACGACAGACTCACAGATACGCAGTATTTT CASSDDRLTDTQYF
TRBJ2-2 - few TRBV3-1 TGTGCCAGCAGCCGGGACTCATACACCGGGGAGCTGTTTTTT CASSRDSYTGELFF
TRBJ2-7 - - TRBV29-1 TGCAGCGTTGCTCAGTCCGAGGGAAGCGAGCAGTACTTC CSVAQSEGSEQYF
TRBJ2-6 TRBD1 - TRBV28 TGTGCCAGCAGTAACAGGGGGACCCCCGGGGCCAACGTCCTGACTTTC CASSNRGTPGANVLTF